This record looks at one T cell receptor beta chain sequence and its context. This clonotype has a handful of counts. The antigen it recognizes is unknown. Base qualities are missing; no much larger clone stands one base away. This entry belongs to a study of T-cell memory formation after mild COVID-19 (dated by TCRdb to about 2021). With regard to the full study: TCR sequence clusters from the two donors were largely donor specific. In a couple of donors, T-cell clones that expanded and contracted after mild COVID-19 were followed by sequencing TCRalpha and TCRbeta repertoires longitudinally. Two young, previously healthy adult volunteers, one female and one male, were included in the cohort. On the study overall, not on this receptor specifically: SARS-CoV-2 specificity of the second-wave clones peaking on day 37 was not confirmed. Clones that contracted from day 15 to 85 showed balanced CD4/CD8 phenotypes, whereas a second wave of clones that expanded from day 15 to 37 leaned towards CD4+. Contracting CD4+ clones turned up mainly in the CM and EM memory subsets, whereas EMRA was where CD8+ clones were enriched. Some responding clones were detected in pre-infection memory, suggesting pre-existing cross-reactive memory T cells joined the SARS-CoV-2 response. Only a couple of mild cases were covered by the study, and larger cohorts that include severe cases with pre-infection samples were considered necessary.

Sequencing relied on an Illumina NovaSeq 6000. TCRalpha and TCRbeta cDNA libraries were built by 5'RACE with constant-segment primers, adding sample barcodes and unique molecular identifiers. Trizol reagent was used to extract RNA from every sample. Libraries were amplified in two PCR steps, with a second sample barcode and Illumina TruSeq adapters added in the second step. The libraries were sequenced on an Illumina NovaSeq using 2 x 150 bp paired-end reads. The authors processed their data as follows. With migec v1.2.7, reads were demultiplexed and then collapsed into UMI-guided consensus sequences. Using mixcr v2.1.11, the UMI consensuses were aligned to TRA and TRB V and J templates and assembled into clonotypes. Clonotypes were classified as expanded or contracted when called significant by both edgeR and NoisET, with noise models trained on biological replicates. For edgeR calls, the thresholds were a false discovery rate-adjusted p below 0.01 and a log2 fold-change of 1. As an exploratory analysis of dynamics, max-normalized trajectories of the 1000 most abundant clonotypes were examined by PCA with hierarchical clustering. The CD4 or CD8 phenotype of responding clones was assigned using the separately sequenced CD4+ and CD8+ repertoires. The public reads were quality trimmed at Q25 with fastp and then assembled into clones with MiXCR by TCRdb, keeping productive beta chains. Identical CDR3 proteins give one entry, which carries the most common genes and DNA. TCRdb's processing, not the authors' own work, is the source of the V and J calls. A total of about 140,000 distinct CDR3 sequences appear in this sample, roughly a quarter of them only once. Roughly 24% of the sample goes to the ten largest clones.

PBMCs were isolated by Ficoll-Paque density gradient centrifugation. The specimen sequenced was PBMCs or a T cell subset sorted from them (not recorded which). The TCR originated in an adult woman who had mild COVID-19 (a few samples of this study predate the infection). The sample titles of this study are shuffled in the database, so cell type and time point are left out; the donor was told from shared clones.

The DNA is as follows: TGTGCCACCAGCAGAGAGGTATTAACGGGCAATGAGCAGTTCTTC. Its translation reads: CATSREVLTGNEQFF. The rearrangement combines TRBV15 with TRBJ2-1, with the D segment identity uncertain. Between the V and J ends, shortened by 0 bases and 6 bases respectively, the junction contains 12 bases. Taken from cysteine to phenylalanine, the CDR3 has 15 residues. The retained sequence is limited to the CDR3, 45 bases, with the frame set at the first base. The CDR1 and CDR2 encoded by the germline V gene (reference sequence) are LNHNV and YYDKDF.